The rows below give T cell receptor beta chains drawn from one sample of a study of blood T cell repertoires in COVID-19. This table comes from immunoSEQ multiplex PCR, and its TCRdb copy is limited to in-frame clones, with some not included. Among 90,000 to 110,000 clones, over 75% were seen once, and the ten largest hold under 4.5%. Sequencing was done on a sample of peripheral blood. These receptors were collected from a man over 45 with acute or convalescent COVID-19. Each CDR3 is given with its conserved first and last residue. Fields, in order: V gene, J gene, clone size, D gene, CDR3 DNA, CDR3 protein. D genes are given only for firm matches. Only some rows state a clone size, as once, few, many or a class for expanded clones.

V gene: TRBV10-3; J gene: TRBJ1-1; clone size: few; D gene: TRBD1; CDR3 DNA: TGTGCCATCAGTGAGTCAGACAGGGGTACGACTGAAGCTTTCTTT; CDR3 protein: CAISESDRGTTEAFF
V gene: TRBV30; J gene: TRBJ2-1; clone size: NA; D gene: TRBD2; CDR3 DNA: TGTGCCTGGAGTGTTGGTCTAGCGGGAGGGCTAGGTCATGAGCAGTTCTTC; CDR3 protein: CAWSVGLAGGLGHEQFF
V gene: TRBV18; J gene: TRBJ2-6; clone size: NA; D gene: NA; CDR3 DNA: TGTGCCAGCTCGCAACCGAGGGTCGGGGCCAACGTCCTGACTTTC; CDR3 protein: CASSQPRVGANVLTF
V gene: TRBV18; J gene: TRBJ1-2; clone size: NA; D gene: NA; CDR3 DNA: TGTGCCAGCTCACCACCCTCCAGGGGCGAAGGAGTTGGCTACACCTTC; CDR3 protein: CASSPPSRGEGVGYTF
V gene: TRBV20-1; J gene: TRBJ2-3; clone size: NA; D gene: NA; CDR3 DNA: TGCAGTGCTAGTACAGGGTCTGGCACAGATACGCAGTATTTT; CDR3 protein: CSASTGSGTDTQYF
V gene: TRBV7-2; J gene: TRBJ1-6; clone size: once; D gene: NA; CDR3 DNA: TGTGCCAGCAGCTTGCAGGGTCTCTATAATTCACCCCTCCACTTT; CDR3 protein: CASSLQGLYNSPLHF
V gene: TRBV28; J gene: TRBJ1-5; clone size: NA; D gene: TRBD1; CDR3 DNA: TGTGCCAGCATACAGAGACAGGGGGCCTATCAGCCCCAGCATTTT; CDR3 protein: CASIQRQGAYQPQHF
V gene: TRBV4-2; J gene: TRBJ1-1; clone size: NA; D gene: NA; CDR3 DNA: TGTGCCAGCAGCCAAGCGGGTTATTTGAACACTGAAGCTTTCTTT; CDR3 protein: CASSQAGYLNTEAFF
V gene: TRBV5-6; J gene: TRBJ2-3; clone size: NA; D gene: TRBD2; CDR3 DNA: TGTGCCAGCAGCTTGGGACTAGCGGTCACAGATACGCAGTATTTT; CDR3 protein: CASSLGLAVTDTQYF
V gene: TRBV11-3; J gene: TRBJ1-2; clone size: NA; D gene: TRBD1; CDR3 DNA: TGTGCCAGCAGCTTAACAGGGGTCTATGGCTACACCTTC; CDR3 protein: CASSLTGVYGYTF
V gene: TRBV7-3; J gene: TRBJ2-3; clone size: NA; D gene: NA; CDR3 DNA: TGTGCCAGCAGCTTGCCGGGACTTTCAGATACGCAGTATTTT; CDR3 protein: CASSLPGLSDTQYF
V gene: TRBV11-3; J gene: TRBJ2-1; clone size: NA; D gene: NA; CDR3 DNA: TGTGCCAGCAGCTTAGGACTAGAGGGCTACAATGAGCAGTTCTTC; CDR3 protein: CASSLGLEGYNEQFF
V gene: TRBV18; J gene: TRBJ2-7; clone size: NA; D gene: NA; CDR3 DNA: TGTGCCAGCTCCCCGGGGGTTTCGGTCGAGCAGTACTTC; CDR3 protein: CASSPGVSVEQYF
V gene: TRBV6-5; J gene: TRBJ2-7; clone size: NA; D gene: NA; CDR3 DNA: TGTGCCAGCCTTCAGGTTAGTCCCTACGAGCAGTACTTC; CDR3 protein: CASLQVSPYEQYF
V gene: TRBV19; J gene: TRBJ2-5; clone size: NA; D gene: NA; CDR3 DNA: TGTGCCAGTAGCAACAGGGGGGGCCAAGAGACCCAGTACTTC; CDR3 protein: CASSNRGGQETQYF
V gene: TRBV12-3/TRBV12-4; J gene: TRBJ2-7; clone size: NA; D gene: TRBD1; CDR3 DNA: TGTGCCAGCAGTTTAGCGACAGGGGGCGAGCAGTACTTC; CDR3 protein: CASSLATGGEQYF
V gene: TRBV5-5; J gene: TRBJ1-1; clone size: NA; D gene: NA; CDR3 DNA: TGTGCCAGCAGCTTGGTCAGTAATTTGAACACTGAAGCTTTCTTT; CDR3 protein: CASSLVSNLNTEAFF
V gene: TRBV10-3; J gene: TRBJ2-3; clone size: once; D gene: NA; CDR3 DNA: TGTGCCATCAGCCCCACCTATTCCACAGATACGCAGTATTTT; CDR3 protein: CAISPTYSTDTQYF
V gene: TRBV15; J gene: TRBJ1-4; clone size: NA; D gene: NA; CDR3 DNA: TGTGCCACCAGCAGTTCCAGGGTTGTTGATGAAAAACTGTTTTTT; CDR3 protein: CATSSSRVVDEKLFF
V gene: TRBV9; J gene: TRBJ2-2; clone size: NA; D gene: NA; CDR3 DNA: TGTGCCAGCAGCGTATCGGGACAGGAGCTGTTTTTT; CDR3 protein: CASSVSGQELFF
V gene: TRBV20-1; J gene: TRBJ2-1; clone size: NA; D gene: NA; CDR3 DNA: TGCAGTGCCGACAGTTACAATGAGCAGTTCTTC; CDR3 protein: CSADSYNEQFF
V gene: TRBV15; J gene: TRBJ1-2; clone size: NA; D gene: NA; CDR3 DNA: TGTGCCACCAGCAGAGGAAGTCAGGGAGGGGCTGGCTACACCTTC; CDR3 protein: CATSRGSQGGAGYTF